The rows below give T cell receptor beta chains drawn from one sample of a study of blood T cell repertoires in COVID-19. Sequencing was performed with immunoSEQ multiplex PCR; in TCRdb, only in-frame clones are kept and a portion is missing. Here the sample spans some 150,000 clones, roughly 87% being singletons. Material for sequencing was PBMCs or T cells enriched from blood (not recorded which). The receptors shown here come from a human donor with acute COVID-19. The donor label of this sample is uncertain. CDR3s include the opening cysteine and the closing phenylalanine or tryptophan. A D gene is named only where the DNA matches it firmly. Rows may omit the clone size; those that give it use once, few, many or a size class.

D gene | J gene | clone size | V gene | CDR3 protein | CDR3 DNA
. | TRBJ1-2 | . | TRBV6-5 | CASKDTLAGGYTF | TGTGCCAGCAAGGATACCTTGGCGGGTGGCTACACCTTC
TRBD1 | TRBJ2-3 | . | TRBV5-1 | CASSSTGFGADTQYF | TGCGCCAGCAGCTCGACAGGGTTCGGCGCGGATACGCAGTATTTT
TRBD2 | TRBJ2-7 | once | TRBV6-5 | CASSYLSGDDLERQYF | TGTGCCAGCAGTTACCTTAGCGGGGACGACCTAGAGCGGCAGTACTTC
. | TRBJ2-3 | . | TRBV6-5 | CASTNRYTDTQYF | TGTGCCAGCACCAACAGGTACACAGATACGCAGTATTTT
. | TRBJ2-7 | . | TRBV5-1 | CASSQAQGVEYEQYF | TGCGCCAGCAGTCAGGCACAGGGAGTGGAATACGAGCAGTACTTC
TRBD1 | TRBJ2-5 | . | TRBV6-4 | CASSDRPRQGSQETQYF | TGTGCCAGCAGTGACCGCCCCCGACAGGGGTCCCAAGAGACCCAGTACTTC
TRBD1 | TRBJ1-2 | once | TRBV18 | CASSPRDRATNGYTF | TGTGCCAGCTCACCCCGGGACAGGGCTACGAATGGCTACACCTTC
TRBD1 | TRBJ2-7 | . | TRBV30 | CAGTTGIAYEQYF | TGTGCCGGGACGACAGGGATCGCCTACGAGCAGTACTTC
. | TRBJ1-6 | . | TRBV7-3 | CASSLMAGRNSPLHF | TGTGCCAGCAGCTTAATGGCAGGGAGGAATTCACCCCTCCACTTT
. | TRBJ2-7 | . | TRBV5-4 | CASSLGGLLTYEQYF | TGTGCCAGCAGCTTGGGGGGACTTCTTACCTACGAGCAGTACTTC
. | TRBJ1-5 | . | TRBV4-3 | CASSQGRGGYNQPQHF | TGCGCCAGCAGCCAAGGCCGTGGGGGCTACAATCAGCCCCAGCATTTT
. | TRBJ2-3 | . | TRBV7-3 | CASSLGRTDTQYF | TGTGCCAGCAGCTTAGGCCGCACAGATACGCAGTATTTT
TRBD1 | TRBJ1-4 | . | TRBV10-3 | CAISRTGGAGEKLFF | TGTGCCATCAGTCGGACAGGGGGCGCTGGTGAAAAACTGTTTTTT
. | TRBJ1-1 | . | TRBV7-9 | CASRSGQLDTEAFF | TGTGCCAGCAGATCTGGACAGCTAGACACTGAAGCTTTCTTT
. | TRBJ2-1 | . | TRBV14 | CASSPLRGGAVSAYNEQFF | TGTGCCAGCAGCCCACTAAGGGGGGGGGCGGTGAGTGCCTACAATGAGCAGTTCTTC
. | TRBJ2-3 | . | TRBV10-2 | CASSESADTQYF | TGCGCCAGCAGTGAGTCCGCAGATACGCAGTATTTT
. | TRBJ1-6 | . | TRBV15 | CATSEVMEPGASLHF | TGTGCCACCAGCGAAGTTATGGAACCGGGAGCGAGCCTCCACTTT
. | TRBJ1-1 | . | TRBV7-9 | CASNTKGVAEAFF | TGTGCCAGCAATACTAAAGGGGTGGCTGAAGCTTTCTTT
. | TRBJ2-7 | . | TRBV10-3 | CAITPGDETYEQYF | TGTGCCATCACTCCAGGGGATGAAACCTACGAGCAGTACTTC
TRBD1 | TRBJ1-1 | . | TRBV19 | CASSTSQGAVTEAFF | TGTGCCAGTAGTACATCACAGGGGGCGGTCACTGAAGCTTTCTTT
. | TRBJ2-7 | . | TRBV5-1 | CASSLVARGMDYEQYF | TGCGCCAGCAGCTTGGTCGCCAGGGGAATGGACTACGAGCAGTACTTC
. | TRBJ1-2 | . | TRBV9 | CASSAGHGYTF | TGTGCCAGCAGCGCTGGGCATGGCTACACCTTC
. | TRBJ1-4 | . | TRBV7-9 | CASSLERGRATNEKLFF | TGTGCCAGCAGCTTAGAGCGGGGGAGGGCAACTAATGAAAAACTGTTTTTT
. | TRBJ2-7 | . | TRBV4-1 | CASSPSGTGTYEQYF | TGCGCCAGCAGCCCGTCCGGCACAGGGACCTACGAGCAGTACTTC
. | TRBJ1-5 | . | TRBV7-2 | CASSLSFDKHSNQPQHF | TGTGCCAGCAGCTTAAGTTTCGACAAACATAGCAATCAGCCCCAGCATTTT
. | TRBJ1-5 | . | TRBV6-6 | CASSQQLARQPQHF | TGTGCCAGCAGCCAGCAGTTAGCGCGGCAGCCCCAGCATTTT
. | TRBJ2-6 | . | TRBV30 | CACPESGANVLTF | TGTGCCTGTCCGGAGTCGGGGGCCAACGTCCTGACTTTC
. | TRBJ1-6 | . | TRBV24-1 | CAGEGRTIPDPLGGNSPLHF | TGTGCCGGCGAGGGCCGCACCATTCCGGACCCATTGGGAGGGAATTCACCCCTCCACTTT
TRBD1 | TRBJ1-1 | . | TRBV4-1 | CASSQQGLGQGPEAFF | TGCGCCAGCAGCCAACAGGGTTTAGGACAGGGGCCTGAAGCTTTCTTT
. | TRBJ2-2 | once | TRBV24-1 | CATSGSGPTGELFF | TGTGCCACCAGCGGCTCTGGGCCCACCGGGGAGCTGTTTTTT
TRBD1 | TRBJ1-5 | few | TRBV18 | CASSPDRAGQPQHF | TGTGCCAGCTCACCGGACAGGGCCGGTCAGCCCCAGCATTTT
. | TRBJ2-3 | . | TRBV11-1 | CASSFSRGITDTQYF | TGTGCCAGCAGCTTCAGTCGAGGGATCACAGATACGCAGTATTTT
TRBD2 | TRBJ2-5 | . | TRBV9 | CASSVAGGQETQYF | TGTGCCAGCAGCGTAGCGGGGGGGCAAGAGACCCAGTACTTC
. | TRBJ1-4 | . | TRBV27 | CASSLTRRGEKLFF | TGTGCCAGCAGTTTAACGCGTCGGGGGGAAAAACTGTTTTTT
TRBD2 | TRBJ2-5 | . | TRBV19 | CASSTLAGVETQYF | TGTGCCAGTAGTACTCTAGCGGGGGTAGAGACCCAGTACTTC
TRBD2 | TRBJ2-3 | . | TRBV6-4 | CASSLLAGGTDTQYF | TGTGCCAGCAGTTTACTAGCGGGGGGCACAGATACGCAGTATTTT
. | TRBJ1-1 | . | TRBV29-1 | CSVEARGGGTEAFF | TGCAGCGTTGAAGCCCGGGGAGGAGGCACTGAAGCTTTCTTT
TRBD1 | TRBJ1-1 | once | TRBV30 | CAWSVSRGPVTEAFF | TGTGCCTGGAGTGTATCAAGGGGGCCCGTCACTGAAGCTTTCTTT
TRBD1 | TRBJ2-3 | . | TRBV2 | CASRGQGVWTDTQYF | TGTGCCAGCAGGGGACAGGGGGTTTGGACAGATACGCAGTATTTT
TRBD1 | TRBJ1-2 | . | TRBV7-9 | CASSLGAAGQEANYGYTF | TGTGCCAGCAGCTTAGGCGCAGCGGGACAGGAAGCTAACTATGGCTACACCTTC
TRBD1 | TRBJ1-3 | . | TRBV7-9 | CASSSRGPSRGNTIYF | TGTGCCAGCAGCTCAAGGGGGCCTTCGCGAGGAAACACCATATATTTT
. | TRBJ2-7 | . | TRBV9 | CASSPNSGASYEQYF | TGTGCCAGCAGCCCCAATTCAGGGGCATCCTACGAGCAGTACTTC
TRBD2 | TRBJ2-1 | . | TRBV4-1 | CASSRELAGGPDEQFF | TGCGCCAGCAGCCGCGAACTAGCGGGGGGGCCGGATGAGCAGTTCTTC
. | TRBJ1-1 | . | TRBV30 | CAWSTRVDTEAFF | TGTGCCTGGAGTACCCGGGTGGACACTGAAGCTTTCTTT
. | TRBJ2-7 | . | TRBV20-1 | CSATGQTEQYF | TGCAGTGCCACCGGACAGACCGAGCAGTACTTC
. | TRBJ1-1 | . | TRBV19 | CASRLDTGSNTEAFF | TGTGCCAGTAGGTTGGACACTGGCTCTAACACTGAAGCTTTCTTT
TRBD1 | TRBJ1-1 | once | TRBV18 | CASSPIGQGNTEAFF | TGTGCCAGCTCACCGATCGGACAGGGGAACACTGAAGCTTTCTTT
TRBD1 | TRBJ2-7 | once | TRBV27 | CASVTDIRDSLYEQYF | TGTGCCAGTGTTACAGACATCCGGGACAGTTTGTACGAGCAGTACTTC
TRBD1 | TRBJ1-2 | . | TRBV3-1/TRBV3-2 | CASSGTGGPYGYTF | TGTGCCAGCAGTGGGACAGGGGGCCCCTATGGCTACACCTTC
TRBD2 | TRBJ2-1 | . | TRBV20-1 | CSASFRPGLAGGSSYNEQFF | TGCAGTGCTAGTTTCCGCCCGGGACTAGCGGGGGGGAGCTCCTACAATGAGCAGTTCTTC
TRBD1 | TRBJ1-2 | . | TRBV12-3/TRBV12-4 | CASTGQGYGYTF | TGTGCCAGCACGGGACAGGGCTATGGCTACACCTTC
. | TRBJ2-1 | . | TRBV7-3 | CASSPLGGASYNEQFF | TGTGCCAGCAGCCCCCTAGGGGGTGCCTCCTACAATGAGCAGTTCTTC
TRBD1 | TRBJ2-2 | . | TRBV12-3/TRBV12-4 | CASYTTGAGELFF | TGTGCCAGCTACACGACAGGGGCCGGGGAGCTGTTTTTT
TRBD1 | TRBJ2-7 | few | TRBV28 | CASSWERTGRIYEQYF | TGTGCCAGCAGTTGGGAGAGGACAGGGAGGATCTACGAGCAGTACTTC
TRBD2 | TRBJ2-7 | . | TRBV6-1 | CASSDAGGALEQYF | TGTGCCAGCAGTGACGCGGGGGGGGCTCTAGAGCAGTACTTC